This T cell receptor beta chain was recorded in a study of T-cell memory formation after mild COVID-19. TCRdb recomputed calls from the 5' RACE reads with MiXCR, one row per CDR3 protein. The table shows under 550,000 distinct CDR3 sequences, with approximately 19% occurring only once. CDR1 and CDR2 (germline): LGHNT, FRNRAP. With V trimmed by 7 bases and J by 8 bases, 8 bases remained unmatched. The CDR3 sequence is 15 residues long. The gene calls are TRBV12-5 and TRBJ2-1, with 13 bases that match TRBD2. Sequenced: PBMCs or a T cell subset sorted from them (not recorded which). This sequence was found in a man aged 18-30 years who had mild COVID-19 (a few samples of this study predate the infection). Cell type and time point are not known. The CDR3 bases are TGTGCTAGTGCCCTAACTAGCGGGGGGGCCCATGAGCAGTTCTTC. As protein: CASALTSGGAHEQFF.